The 18 T cell receptor beta chains given below trace back to one sample, sequenced in a study of regulatory T cells in long-lasting Graves disease. Time point in this sample: newly diagnosed GD, antithyroid drugs for less than 3 months. Construction of the TCR library relied on RNA isolated from PBMCs. Through Arm-PCR of CDR3 regions and iRepertoire HTBI primers, TCR beta libraries were built. TCRdb used MiXCR to reprocess the multiplex PCR reads, holding one entry per CDR3 protein. The table records a few hundred thousand distinct CDR3 sequences, 11% to 15% of them present only once. This sample also appeared in a second study, on T cells in Graves' hyperthyroidism and ophthalmopathy.

The sample was peripheral blood mononuclear cells (PBMCs), taken at new diagnosis, from a patient treated with antithyroid drugs. The receptor source for this set is a woman between 45 and 65 years old with Graves disease.

A few counts support this clonotype. This CDR3 is CASGTTGGPGELFF. The CDR3 nucleotides read TGCGCCAGCGGTACTACAGGGGGGCCCGGGGAGCTGTTTTTT. The chain is built from TRBV5-1 and TRBJ2-2, with 8 bases aligning to TRBD1. The CDR3 sequence is 14 residues long. Germline CDR1 and CDR2: SGHRS and YFSETQ. The trim removed 7 bases at V and 6 bases at J, leaving 8 bases unmatched.

At least ten counts were recorded for this clonotype. The V gene is TRBV11-2, the J gene TRBJ2-1; no definite D call. Germline CDR1 reads SGHAT; CDR2 reads FQNNGV. V shed 0 bases and J shed 0 bases, with 12 bases lying between them. This CDR3 has 17 residues. The CDR3 reads CASSLDRSEGSYNEQFF. The CDR3, as DNA: TGTGCCAGCAGCTTAGATCGGTCAGAAGGCTCCTACAATGAGCAGTTCTTC.

A few counts support this clonotype. J is TRBJ1-2 and V is TRBV20-1; D is unresolved. The V end was cut by 0 bases, the J end by 4 bases, with 18 bases between. This CDR3 is built from 16 residues. Germline values: CDR1 DFQATT, CDR2 SNEGSKA (reference sequence). Here the CDR3 DNA reads TGCAGTGCTAGAGATGAATTGTACCACAGTGGCTATGGCTACACCTTC. It encodes CSARDELYHSGYGYTF.

Many counts were recorded for this clonotype. This chain connects TRBV28 to TRBJ2-7; D gene unclear. The V gene's germline CDR1 is MDHEN and CDR2 SYDVKM. The CDR3 consists of 11 residues. V shed 5 bases and J shed 3 bases, with 5 bases lying between them. The CDR3 reads CASSANYEQYF. In DNA, the CDR3 is TGTGCCAGCAGTGCCAACTACGAGCAGTACTTC.

In its sample, this clonotype was seen a few times. The chain is built from TRBV5-1 and TRBJ2-7, with TRBD1 matching 7 bases. The CDR3 is made up of 15 amino acids. Losses at the gene ends were 0 bases for V and 3 bases for J; bases not matched to a gene: 6. From germline, CDR1 is SGHRS and CDR2 YFSETQ. This CDR3 reads CASSLGTGLLYEQYF. The CDR3 DNA reads TGCGCCAGCAGCTTGGGGACAGGCCTCCTCTACGAGCAGTACTTC.

This clonotype was picked up many times. V gene TRBV11-2 combines with J gene TRBJ2-3, with 10 bases identical to TRBD2. The ends lost 1 base at V and 2 bases at J; junction bases unmatched: 3. Germline V gives CDR1 SGHAT, CDR2 FQNNGV. This CDR3 spans 16 amino acids. CDR3 amino acids: CASSLGSGRATDTQYF. In DNA, the CDR3 is TGTGCCAGCAGCTTAGGCAGCGGGAGGGCCACAGATACGCAGTATTTT.

This clonotype has a handful of counts. The V call is TRBV3-1, the J call TRBJ2-1, with D perhaps matching TRBD1 (8 bases). Trimming took off 2 bases at V and 2 bases at J, with 13 bases between the two ends. This CDR3 comprises 16 residues. From germline, CDR1 is LGHDT and CDR2 YNNKEL (reference sequence). CDR3 sequence: CASSQTGGVTYNEQFF. The CDR3 bases are TGTGCCAGCAGCCAAACAGGGGGGGTCACCTACAATGAGCAGTTCTTC.

V is TRBV27 and J is TRBJ2-3; 8 nucleotides agree with TRBD2. CDR3 length: 15 residues. V shed 2 bases, J shed 7 bases, and the junction held 8 bases outside the gene matches. CDR1 and CDR2 from the germline V gene are MNHEY and SMNVEV (reference sequence). The CDR3 loop reads CASSLERGTFHTQYF. CDR3 bases: TGTGCCAGCAGTTTAGAGCGGGGGACCTTCCATACGCAGTATTTT.

There are many counts of this clonotype. The rearrangement uses TRBV6-1 and TRBJ1-5, with D maybe TRBD1 (6 bases). V shed 7 bases and J shed 4 bases, with 14 bases lying between them. The germline CDR1 and CDR2 sequences are MNHNS and SASEGT. This CDR3 has 14 amino acids. CDR3 protein: CASTTGQFNQPQHF. As DNA, the CDR3 is TGTGCCAGCACCACCGGACAGTTTAATCAGCCCCAGCATTTT.

This clonotype has ten or more counts. This chain links TRBV2 with TRBJ2-7, with D possibly matching TRBD2 (7 bases). The CDR3 contains 12 residues. CDR1 and CDR2 from the germline V gene are SNHLY and FYNNEI. The germline V and J ends were trimmed by 7 bases and 5 bases, with 12 bases remaining between them. CDR3 DNA sequence: TGTGCCAGCAAGGGGGGGAGGAACGAGCAGTACTTC. Its translation is CASKGGRNEQYF.

This clonotype turned up a few times. V usage is TRBV9 and J usage is TRBJ1-1; the match to TRBD1 covers 9 bases. CDR3 length equals 17 residues. With 3 bases clipped from V and 0 bases from J, the junction kept 9 bases outside the gene matches. Germline V CDR1 and CDR2: SGDLS, YYNGEE. The CDR3 nucleotides read TGTGCCAGCAGCGGCCGGGACAGGGTCGTTGTGAACACTGAAGCTTTCTTT. Residues: CASSGRDRVVVNTEAFF.

This clonotype has a handful of counts. The gene calls are TRBV19 and TRBJ2-1; D may be TRBD1 (5 bases). The V gene's germline CDR1 is LNHDA and CDR2 SQIVND (reference sequence). The CDR3 length is 15 residues. Trimming removed 0 bases at V and 2 bases at J, with 8 bases between. CDR3 in amino acids: CASSIDRATYNEQFF. CDR3 sequence (DNA): TGTGCCAGTAGTATAGACAGGGCAACCTACAATGAGCAGTTCTTC.

This clonotype was detected ten times or more. The chain is built from TRBV7-2 and TRBJ2-7; 8 bases are a match to TRBD1. CDR3 size: 15 residues. CDR1 is SGHTA, CDR2 FQGNSA, per germline. The junction had 6 bases not matched to a gene; V was cut back by 3 bases and J by 2 bases. The CDR3 DNA reads TGTGCCAGCAGCTTTGGGACAGGTCAAACCTACGAGCAGTACTTC. As protein: CASSFGTGQTYEQYF.

This clonotype was seen a handful of times. The CDR3 bases are TGTGCCAGCAATCCCGACAGGGGGCTTGGGGAGCTGTTTTTT. Protein product: CASNPDRGLGELFF. The rearrangement uses TRBV2 and TRBJ2-2, with 10 nucleotides matching TRBD1. CDR3 length: 14 amino acids. The V and J ends lost 7 bases and 8 bases, in that order; junction bases with no gene match: 7. Germline V CDR1 and CDR2: SNHLY, FYNNEI.

The chain has TRBV19 and TRBJ2-1; D is undetermined. The CDR3 consists of 14 residues. Germline V gene data show CDR1 as LNHDA and CDR2 as SQIVND (reference sequence). Deletions cut 4 bases from V and 6 bases from J, with 13 bases between. The CDR3 DNA reads TGTGCCAGTAGTAAAGGACCCATCGTCAATGAGCAGTTCTTC. The encoded protein is CASSKGPIVNEQFF.

This chain joins TRBV6-1 and TRBJ1-1, with D hard to call. V was pared by 6 bases and J by 3 bases, with 11 bases between. Germline CDR1 is MNHNS and CDR2 is SASEGT. This CDR3 spans 13 amino acids. For the CDR3, the DNA is TGTGCCAGCAGGAAAACAGTCTACACTGAAGCTTTCTTT. Protein: CASRKTVYTEAFF.

This clonotype was observed many times. The chain has TRBV20-1 and TRBJ2-1; unclear D gene. V lost 5 bases, J lost 3 bases, and 11 bases lay in between. The CDR3 length is 13 residues. Germline CDR1 DFQATT, CDR2 SNEGSKA (reference sequence). DNA of the CDR3: TGCAGTGCTCCCGATTACCGCTACAATGAGCAGTTCTTC. It translates to CSAPDYRYNEQFF.

This clonotype was detected ten times or more. The chain couples TRBV6-1 to TRBJ2-3; 13 bases are shared with TRBD2. Germline assignment: CDR1 MNHNS and CDR2 SASEGT. The CDR3 covers 16 residues. The junction had 4 bases not matched to a gene; V was cut back by 6 bases and J by 1 base. CDR3 DNA: TGTGCCAGCAGGGGACTAGCGGGACTCCGCACAGATACGCAGTATTTT. The encoded protein is CASRGLAGLRTDTQYF.